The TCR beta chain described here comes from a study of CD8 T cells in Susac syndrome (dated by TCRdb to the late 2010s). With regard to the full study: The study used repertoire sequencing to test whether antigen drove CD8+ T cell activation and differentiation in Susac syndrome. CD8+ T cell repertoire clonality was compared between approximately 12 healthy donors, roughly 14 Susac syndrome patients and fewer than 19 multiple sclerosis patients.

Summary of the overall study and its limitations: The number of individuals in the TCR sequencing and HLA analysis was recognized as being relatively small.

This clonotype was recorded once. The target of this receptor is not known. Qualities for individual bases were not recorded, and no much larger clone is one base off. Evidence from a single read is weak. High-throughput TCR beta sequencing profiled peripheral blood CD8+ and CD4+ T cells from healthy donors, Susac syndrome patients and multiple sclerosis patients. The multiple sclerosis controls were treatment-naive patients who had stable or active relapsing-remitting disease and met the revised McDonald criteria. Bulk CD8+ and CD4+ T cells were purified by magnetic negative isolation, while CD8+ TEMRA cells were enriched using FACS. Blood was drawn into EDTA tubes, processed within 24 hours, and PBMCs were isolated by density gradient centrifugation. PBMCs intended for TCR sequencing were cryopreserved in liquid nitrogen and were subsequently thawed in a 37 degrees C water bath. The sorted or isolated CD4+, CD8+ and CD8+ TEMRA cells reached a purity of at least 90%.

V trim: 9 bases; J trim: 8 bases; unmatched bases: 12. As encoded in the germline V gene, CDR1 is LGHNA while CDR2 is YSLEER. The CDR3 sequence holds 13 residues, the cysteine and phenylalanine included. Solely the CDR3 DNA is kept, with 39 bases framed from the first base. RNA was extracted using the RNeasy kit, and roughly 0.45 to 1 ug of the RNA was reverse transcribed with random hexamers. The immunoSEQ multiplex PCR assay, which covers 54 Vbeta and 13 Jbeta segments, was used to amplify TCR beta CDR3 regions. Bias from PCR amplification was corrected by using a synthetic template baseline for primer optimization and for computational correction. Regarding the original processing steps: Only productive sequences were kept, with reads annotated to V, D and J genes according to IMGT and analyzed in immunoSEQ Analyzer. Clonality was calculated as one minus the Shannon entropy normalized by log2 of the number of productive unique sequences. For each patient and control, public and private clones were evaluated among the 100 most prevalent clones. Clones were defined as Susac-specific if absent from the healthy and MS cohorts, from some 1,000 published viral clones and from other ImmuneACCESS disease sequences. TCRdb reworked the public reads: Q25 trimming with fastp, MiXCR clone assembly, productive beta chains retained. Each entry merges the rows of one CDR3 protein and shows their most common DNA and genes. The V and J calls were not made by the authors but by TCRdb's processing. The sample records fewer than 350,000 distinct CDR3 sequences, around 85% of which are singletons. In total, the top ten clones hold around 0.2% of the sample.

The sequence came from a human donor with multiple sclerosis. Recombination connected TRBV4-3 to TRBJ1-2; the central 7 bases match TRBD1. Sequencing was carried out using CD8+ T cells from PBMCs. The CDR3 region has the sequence CASRTGTASGYTF. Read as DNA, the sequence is TGCGCCAGTCGCACCGGGACAGCGTCCGGCTACACCTTC.